The 8 T cell receptor beta chains below all came from one sample that was sequenced in a study of T cells in Graves' hyperthyroidism and ophthalmopathy. Researchers amplified the TCR beta CDR3 regions from RNA transcripts. The primer set for the first-round RT-PCR of the TCR CDR3 was HTBI. TCRdb redid the calling of the multiplex PCR reads with MiXCR, one entry per CDR3 protein. The table records more than 100,000 distinct CDR3 sequences, about half of them present only once. Sequenced: blood. The receptors come from a middle-aged man with Graves' hyperthyroidism.

This clonotype appeared many times. The chain uses TRBV6-6 and TRBJ2-1; 7 bases are a match to TRBD2. J lost 10 bases, V lost 1 base, and 4 bases had no gene match. This CDR3 has 13 amino acids. Germline CDR1 is MNHNY and CDR2 is SVGAGI (reference sequence). CDR3 nucleotides: TGTGCCAGCAGTTACTTTAACGGGGGGGAGCAGTTCTTC. Translation gives CASSYFNGGEQFF.

In the case of this clonotype: A much bigger clone sits one base away, suggesting this may be a read error. The chain has TRBV6-1 and TRBJ2-1, with D possibly being TRBD2 (7 bases). V shed 5 bases and J shed 1 base, with 12 bases lying between them. CDR1 is MNHNS, CDR2 SASEGT, per germline. The CDR3 has 15 amino acids. The CDR3 protein is CASSMGGPSYNEQFF. CDR3 DNA: TGTGCCAGCAGTATGGGGGGGCCATCCTACAATGAGCAGTTCTTC.

The rearrangement links TRBV19 to TRBJ2-7, with 7 bases lining up with TRBD1. The ends lost 3 bases at V and 7 bases at J; junction bases unmatched: 6. Looked up from germline, CDR1 is LNHDA and CDR2 is SQIVND (reference sequence). The CDR3 runs to 13 residues. In DNA, the CDR3 is TGTGCCAGTAGTATGTCCCAGGGGGTTGAGCAGTACTTC. This encodes CASSMSQGVEQYF.

This clonotype was picked up many times. V is TRBV19 and J is TRBJ2-3; TRBD1 or TRBD2 may be the D gene (5 bases each). The length of the CDR3 is 14 residues. V was clipped by 5 bases and J by 3 bases, with 12 bases between them. Germline CDR1 reads LNHDA; CDR2 reads SQIVND (reference sequence). The CDR3 bases are TGTGCCAGTAGTCCCTCCGGGGCTACAGATACGCAGTATTTT. Translating gives CASSPSGATDTQYF.

The CDR3 loop is CASSESTGWNSYEQYF. The CDR3 DNA sequence: TGCGCCAGCAGTGAGTCAACTGGGTGGAACTCCTACGAGCAGTACTTC. The chain is built from TRBV10-1 and TRBJ2-7; D unresolved. Between the trimmed V and J ends, which lost 0 bases and 0 bases, there was a span of 12 bases. Germline-derived CDR1 and CDR2 are WNHNN and SYGVQD (reference sequence). This CDR3 is built from 16 residues.

As regards this clonotype: The junction shows a germline mismatch at one end, possibly a read error. The chain is built from TRBV20-1 and TRBJ2-1; D is perhaps TRBD1 (6 bases). Germline V gene sequence: CDR1 DFQATT, CDR2 SNEGSKA (reference sequence). The CDR3 totals 14 residues. CDR3 region: CSAPLGGRVHEQVF. In nucleotides, the CDR3 is TGCAGTGCTCCTCTAGGGGGTAGGGTCCATGAGCAGGTCTTC.

The chain has TRBV20-1 and TRBJ1-2; D not certain. The germline V gene has CDR1 DFQATT and CDR2 SNEGSKA (reference sequence). Deletions cut 2 bases from V and 6 bases from J, with 10 bases between. The CDR3 is 12 residues long. The DNA of the CDR3 is TGCAGTGCTAGATCGGATATAAATGGCTACACCTTC. Translation: CSARSDINGYTF.

The chain carries TRBV19 and TRBJ1-5; 7 nucleotides align to TRBD1. Germline V gene data show CDR1 as LNHDA and CDR2 as SQIVND (reference sequence). Unmatched junction bases numbered 12, after V lost 8 bases and J lost 14 bases. The CDR3 spans 12 residues. In nucleotides, the CDR3 is TGTGCCAGTGGGAAAGACAGGGTTCACGAGCATTTT. It is translated as CASGKDRVHEHF.